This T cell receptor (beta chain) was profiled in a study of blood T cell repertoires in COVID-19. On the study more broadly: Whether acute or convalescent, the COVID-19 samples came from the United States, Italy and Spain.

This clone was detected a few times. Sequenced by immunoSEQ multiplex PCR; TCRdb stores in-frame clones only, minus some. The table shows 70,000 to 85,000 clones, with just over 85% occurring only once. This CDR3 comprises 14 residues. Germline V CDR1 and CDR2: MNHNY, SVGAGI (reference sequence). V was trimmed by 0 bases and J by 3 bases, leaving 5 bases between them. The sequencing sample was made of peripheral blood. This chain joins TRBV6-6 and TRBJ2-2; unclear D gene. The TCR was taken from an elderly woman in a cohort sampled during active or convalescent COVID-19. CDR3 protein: CASSYSFDTGELFF. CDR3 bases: TGTGCCAGCAGTTACTCGTTCGACACCGGGGAGCTGTTTTTT.